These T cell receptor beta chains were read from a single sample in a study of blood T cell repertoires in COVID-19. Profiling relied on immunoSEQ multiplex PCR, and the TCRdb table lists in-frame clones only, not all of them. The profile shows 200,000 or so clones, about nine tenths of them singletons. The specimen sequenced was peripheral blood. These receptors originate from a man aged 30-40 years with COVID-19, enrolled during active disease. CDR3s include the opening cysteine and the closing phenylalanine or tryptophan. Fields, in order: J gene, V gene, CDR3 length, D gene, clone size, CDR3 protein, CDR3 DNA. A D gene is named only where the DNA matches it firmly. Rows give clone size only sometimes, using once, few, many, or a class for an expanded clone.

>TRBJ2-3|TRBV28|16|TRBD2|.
CASSLLLAGAKDTQYF
TGTGCCAGCAGTTTACTACTAGCGGGAGCTAAAGATACGCAGTATTTT
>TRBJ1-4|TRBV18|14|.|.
CASSPPSTNEKLFF
TGTGCCAGCTCACCACCCTCTACTAATGAAAAACTGTTTTTT
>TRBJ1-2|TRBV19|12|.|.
CASGGGSYGYTF
TGTGCCAGTGGTGGAGGTAGCTATGGCTACACCTTC
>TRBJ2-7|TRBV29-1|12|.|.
CSVEDWRYEQYF
TGCAGCGTTGAAGATTGGAGATACGAGCAGTACTTC
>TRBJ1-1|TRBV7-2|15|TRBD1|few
CASSLDRGGMAEAFF
TGTGCCAGCAGCTTAGACAGGGGGGGGATGGCTGAAGCTTTCTTT
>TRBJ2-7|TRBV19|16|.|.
CASSARPRQVSNEQYF
TGTGCCAGTAGTGCGCGCCCCCGACAGGTTTCTAACGAGCAGTACTTC
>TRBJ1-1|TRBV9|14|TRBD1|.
CASSLQGAATEAFF
TGTGCCAGCAGCTTACAGGGGGCAGCAACTGAAGCTTTCTTT
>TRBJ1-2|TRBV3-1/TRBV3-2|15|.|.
CASSQDLTSDYGYTF
TGTGCCAGCAGCCAAGACCTGACTTCTGACTATGGCTACACCTTC
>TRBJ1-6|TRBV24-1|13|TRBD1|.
CATSERTGSPLHF
TGTGCCACCAGTGAAAGGACAGGTTCACCCCTCCACTTT
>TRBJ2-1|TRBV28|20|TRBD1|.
CASSAGWFGQGLGGYNEQFF
TGTGCCAGCAGTGCTGGGTGGTTCGGACAGGGTCTTGGAGGCTACAATGAGCAGTTCTTC
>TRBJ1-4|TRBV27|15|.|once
CASTLRRTSNEKLFF
TGTGCCAGCACCCTCCGCAGAACCTCTAATGAAAAACTGTTTTTT
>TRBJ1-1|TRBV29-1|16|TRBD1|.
CSASGTGGFLNTEAFF
TGCAGCGCATCCGGGACAGGGGGCTTTCTTAACACTGAAGCTTTCTTT
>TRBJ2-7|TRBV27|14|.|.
CASSQGRGLYEQYF
TGTGCCAGCAGCCAAGGGCGGGGGCTGTACGAGCAGTACTTC
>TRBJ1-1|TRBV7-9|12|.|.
CASIPAGVEAFF
TGTGCCAGCATCCCGGCCGGGGTGGAAGCTTTCTTT
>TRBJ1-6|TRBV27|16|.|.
CASSLQAPSYNSPLHF
TGTGCCAGCAGTTTACAGGCCCCCTCCTATAATTCACCCCTCCACTTT
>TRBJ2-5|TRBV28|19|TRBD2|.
CASSRPRRLAGGLGETQYF
TGTGCCAGCAGTCGACCCCGTAGGCTAGCGGGAGGGTTAGGGGAGACCCAGTACTTC
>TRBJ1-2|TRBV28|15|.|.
CASSRLPHRVSGYTF
TGTGCCAGCAGCCGACTACCGCACAGGGTATCTGGCTACACCTTC
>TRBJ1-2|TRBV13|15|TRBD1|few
CASSLAGGSHYGYTF
TGTGCCAGCAGCTTAGCAGGGGGAAGTCACTATGGCTACACCTTC
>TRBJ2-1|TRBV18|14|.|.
CASSPVRSYNEQFF
TGTGCCAGCTCACCGGTTAGAAGTTACAATGAGCAGTTCTTC
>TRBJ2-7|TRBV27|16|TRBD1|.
CASSSLRTGGAYEQYF
TGTGCCAGCAGTTCCCTCAGGACAGGGGGCGCGTACGAGCAGTACTTC
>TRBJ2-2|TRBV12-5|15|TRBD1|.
CASGPGQGVTGELFF
TGTGCTAGTGGACCGGGACAGGGAGTCACCGGGGAGCTGTTTTTT
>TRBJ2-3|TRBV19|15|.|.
CASSIVGANDHTQYF
TGTGCCAGTAGTATAGTTGGGGCCAATGACCATACGCAGTATTTT
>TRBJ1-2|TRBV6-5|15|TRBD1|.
CASNPGTGYRYGYTF
TGTGCCAGCAACCCCGGGACAGGGTATCGGTATGGCTACACCTTC
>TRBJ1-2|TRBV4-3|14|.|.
CASSQDGGNYGYTF
TGCGCCAGCAGCCAAGACGGAGGGAACTATGGCTACACCTTC
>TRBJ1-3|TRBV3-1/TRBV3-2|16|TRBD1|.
CASSRAGGASGNTIYF
TGTGCCAGCAGCCGAGCAGGGGGCGCTTCGGGAAACACCATATATTTT
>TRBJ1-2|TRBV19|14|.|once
CASSISAANYGYTF
TGTGCCAGTAGTATATCGGCGGCTAACTATGGCTACACCTTC
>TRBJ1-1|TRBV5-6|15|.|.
CASSLASLRGTEAFF
TGTGCCAGCAGCTTGGCCTCACTCCGAGGTACTGAAGCTTTCTTT
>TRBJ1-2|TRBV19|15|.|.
CASSMTVNSNYGYTF
TGTGCCAGTAGTATGACAGTAAACTCTAACTATGGCTACACCTTC
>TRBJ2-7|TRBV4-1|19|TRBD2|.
CASSQAALAGASPLGEQYF
TGCGCCAGCAGCCAAGCCGCACTAGCGGGAGCAAGCCCTTTGGGCGAGCAGTACTTC
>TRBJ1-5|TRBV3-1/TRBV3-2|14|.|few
CASSPPGLPTPQHF
TGTGCCAGCAGCCCCCCGGGACTACCTACGCCCCAGCATTTT
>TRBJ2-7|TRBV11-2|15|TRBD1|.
CASSSPGQGRYEQYF
TGTGCCAGCAGCTCGCCGGGACAGGGCAGGTACGAGCAGTACTTC
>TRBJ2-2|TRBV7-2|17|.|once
CASSFSRDFRRTGELFF
TGTGCCAGCAGCTTTTCAAGGGACTTTCGACGTACCGGGGAGCTGTTTTTT
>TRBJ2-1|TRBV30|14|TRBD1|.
CAWLTGGSYNEQFF
TGTGCCTGGCTTACAGGGGGGTCCTACAATGAGCAGTTCTTC
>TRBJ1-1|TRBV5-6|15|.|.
CASSRLAPLNTEAFF
TGTGCCAGCAGCCGATTGGCCCCCCTGAACACTGAAGCTTTCTTT
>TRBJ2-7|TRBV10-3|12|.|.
CAISASTYEQYF
TGTGCCATCAGTGCCAGTACCTACGAGCAGTACTTC
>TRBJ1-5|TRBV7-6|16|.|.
CASSPDRAYSNQPQHF
TGTGCCAGCAGCCCGGACAGAGCGTATAGCAATCAGCCCCAGCATTTT
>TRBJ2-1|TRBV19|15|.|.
CASSIDFGSYNEQFF
TGTGCCAGTAGTATAGATTTCGGGTCCTACAATGAGCAGTTCTTC
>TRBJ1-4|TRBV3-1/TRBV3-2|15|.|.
CASSQGTPADEKLFF
TGTGCCAGCAGCCAAGGAACTCCTGCTGATGAAAAACTGTTTTTT
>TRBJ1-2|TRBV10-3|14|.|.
CAISDPRGREGYTF
TGTGCCATCAGTGACCCCCGGGGTAGGGAAGGCTACACCTTC
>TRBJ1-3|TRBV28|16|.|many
CASSLTRTVSGNTIYF
TGTGCCAGCTCCCTAACAAGGACAGTCTCTGGAAACACCATATATTTT
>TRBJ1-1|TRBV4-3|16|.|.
CASSQDWEGLNTEAFF
TGCGCCAGCAGCCAAGATTGGGAGGGGTTGAACACTGAAGCTTTCTTT
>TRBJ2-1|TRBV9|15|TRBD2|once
CASSAGSSGGNEQFF
TGTGCCAGCAGCGCCGGAAGTAGCGGGGGGAATGAGCAGTTCTTC
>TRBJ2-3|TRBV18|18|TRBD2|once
CASSPGLAGGPNTDTQYF
TGTGCCAGCTCACCGGGACTAGCGGGGGGGCCGAACACAGATACGCAGTATTTT
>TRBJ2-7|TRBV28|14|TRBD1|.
CASSSGTGGYEQYF
TGTGCCAGCAGTTCCGGGACAGGGGGCTACGAGCAGTACTTC
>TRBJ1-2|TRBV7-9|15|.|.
CASSLEAERNYGYTF
TGTGCCAGCAGCCTCGAGGCAGAACGCAACTATGGCTACACCTTC
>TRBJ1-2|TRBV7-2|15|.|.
CASSLDMDILGGYTF
TGTGCCAGCAGCTTAGATATGGACATTTTGGGCGGCTACACCTTC